Following are 2 T cell receptor beta chains from one sample sequenced in a study of T cells in Graves' hyperthyroidism and ophthalmopathy. It was RNA transcripts that yielded the amplified TCR beta CDR3 regions. A first-round RT-PCR of the TCR CDR3 used the HTBI primer set. TCRdb fed the multiplex PCR reads into MiXCR, producing one record per CDR3 protein. In the table there are fewer than 250,000 distinct CDR3 sequences, approximately 25% of which are singletons. Sequences were obtained from blood. These receptors all stem from a woman aged 40 to 50 with Graves' ophthalmopathy.

This clonotype has at least ten counts. This rearrangement joins TRBV6-5 to TRBJ1-1; D perhaps matches TRBD1 (5 bases). CDR1 and CDR2 (germline): MNHEY, SVGAGI. This CDR3 contains 14 residues. Trimming stripped 6 bases from V and 3 bases from J, with 14 bases between. The CDR3 is CASRRNGGDTEAFF. The CDR3 DNA reads as TGTGCCAGCAGACGCAACGGGGGGGACACTGAAGCTTTCTTT.

Ten or more counts support this clonotype. The gene calls are TRBV5-1 and TRBJ1-2; 9 bases are a match to TRBD1. The junction had 5 bases not matched to a gene; V was cut back by 3 bases and J by 5 bases. The CDR3 extends over 14 amino acids. Germline V gene sequence: CDR1 SGHRS, CDR2 YFSETQ. Here the CDR3 DNA reads TGCGCCAGCAGCTCGTCGACAGGGGGGTATGGCTACACCTTC. Translation: CASSSSTGGYGYTF.